This T cell receptor (beta chain) was retrieved from a study of T cell repertoires in cytomegalovirus infection. Study-level points and caveats: It was HLA-C-restricted CMV-specific TCR beta clonotypes that dominated the response ex vivo.

This clonotype was observed at least ten times. No antigen is known for it. Trimming removed 0 bases from V and 3 bases from J; junction bases left unmatched: 4. This CDR3 region has 16 residues. Per germline, CDR1 SGHTA and CDR2 FQGNSA. TCRdb re-analysed the reads in MiXCR, keeping a single row per CDR3 protein. The profile covers over 200,000 distinct CDR3 sequences, with roughly 15% appearing a single time and around 9.5% taken by the ten largest. The TCR sequence derives from a human donor in good health (CMV status not recorded). Some clones in this sample may be carry-over from other donors' samples. The specimen was PBMCs. The chain recombines TRBV7-2 with TRBJ2-7; 11 nucleotides line up with TRBD2. Written as DNA, the CDR3 is TGTGCCAGCAGCTTAGCTTCTACTAGCGGGAGCTACGAGCAGTACTTC. It codes for CASSLASTSGSYEQYF. Complete variable domain (other parts from reference TRBV7-2 and TRBJ2-7): GAGVSQSPSNKVTEKGKDVELRCDPISGHTALYWYRQSLGQGLEFLIYFQGNSAPDKSGLPSDRFSAERTGGSVSTLTIQRTQQEDSAVYLCASSLASTSGSYEQYFGPGTRLTVT.